This entry is about one T cell receptor (beta chain). Its antigen is undetermined. This entry belongs to a study of Ad26.COV2.S vaccination and SARS-CoV-2 variants. Overall study findings and caveats: Across vaccine and placebo recipients, the breadth of non-spike TCRs was similar. Overall T cell responses may have been underestimated by the analyses of TCR breadth and depth. Following vaccination, spike-specific CD8+ and CD4+ T cell responses reportedly exhibited substantial breadth.

Assay used: immunoSEQ multiplex PCR; TCRdb lists only in-frame clones, some missing. The profile covers around 400,000 clones, with about nine tenths appearing a single time and 12% taken by the ten largest. Treatment meaning: over 15 received Ad26.COV2.S at low or high dose, single or two shots; roughly five received placebo; per-sample allocation not given. The samples were gathered on day 63 after the first injection of vaccine or placebo. In germline, CDR1 is MNHEY, CDR2 SMNVEV (reference sequence). The V end was cut by 6 bases, the J end by 4 bases, with 14 bases between. CDR3 length: 14 residues.

The receptor was derived from a person aged 18-65 years who received the Ad26.COV2.S COVID-19 vaccine or a placebo. The input for sequencing was peripheral blood, taken in a trial of Ad26.COV2.S vaccine versus placebo. The rearrangement links TRBV27 to TRBJ2-3; no reliable D call. The CDR3 protein is CASSPAGFPDTQYF. In DNA form, the CDR3 reads TGTGCCAGCAGCCCGGCCGGATTTCCAGATACGCAGTATTTT.